The entry below describes one TCR beta chain. Source study methods: Reference gene primer amplification gave estimated nucleated cell counts. Repertoires were generated with immunoSEQ multiplex PCR, while TCRdb's copy carries only in-frame clones and drops some. V, J and clone size are taken as reported in that table, and D and trimming were inferred from the DNA itself. The data show a few hundred thousand clones, 88% seen once. The entry originates in a study of blood T cell repertoires in COVID-19. On the study more broadly: Both acute and convalescent COVID-19 samples were obtained from the United States, Italy and Spain. T cells, B-cell-depleted T cells, or PBMCs provided the cDNA or gDNA that served as material.

V dropped 1 base and J dropped 1 base, with 10 bases sitting between them. Germline lookup yields CDR1 KGHSH and CDR2 LQKENI. CDR3 length: 16 amino acids. This sequence joins TRBV18 and TRBJ2-2, with D maybe TRBD2 (5 bases). The source is a man in his sixties who had recovered from COVID-19. The sample consisted of peripheral blood. The CDR3 protein is CASSPLPGGNTGELFF. CDR3 coding DNA: TGTGCCAGCTCACCACTCCCTGGAGGGAACACCGGGGAGCTGTTTTTT. The full variable domain, rest sourced from reference TRBV18 and TRBJ2-2, is NAGVMQNPRHLVRRRGQEARLRCSPMKGHSHVYWYRQLPEEGLKFMVYLQKENIIDESGMPKERFSAEFPKEGPSILRIQQVVRGDSAAYFCASSPLPGGNTGELFFGEGSRLTVL.